Listed here is a single T cell receptor beta chain. V shed 0 bases and J 7 bases; nucleotides not matched to a gene: 4. The CDR3 loop spans 15 amino acids. Germline CDR1 SGDLS, CDR2 YYNGEE. The data originate from a study of blood T cell repertoires in COVID-19. Looking at the study overall: Specimens from acute and convalescent COVID-19 originated in the United States, Italy and Spain. PBMCs, B-cell-depleted T cells, or T cells were the source of the cDNA or gDNA that made up the material.

Methods used by the authors: For nucleated cells, counts were estimated from reference gene primer amplification. The table came from immunoSEQ multiplex PCR; TCRdb's copy has only in-frame clones and leaves some out. For V, J and clone size, that table is used; D and trimming come from the DNA. The sample holds around 270,000 clones, 86% seen once. This chain links TRBV9 with TRBJ1-6; 7 bases are a match to TRBD1. The sequencing sample was made of peripheral blood. The origin of this receptor is a man younger than 45 with active or convalescent COVID-19. CDR3 protein: CASSVGDSRNSPLHF. The CDR3 nucleotides read TGTGCCAGCAGCGTAGGGGACAGCCGAAATTCACCCCTCCACTTT.